Included here is one T cell receptor (beta chain) sequence, with context. The method was immunoSEQ multiplex PCR; TCRdb's version includes in-frame clones alone and lacks a portion of them. Of 76,000 or so clones listed, roughly nine tenths are singletons. This sample stems from a study of technical replicates of blood from a few donors. V was clipped by 6 bases and J by 2 bases, with 17 bases between them. The CDR3 consists of 17 residues. The germline CDR1 and CDR2 sequences are LNHDA and SQIVND (reference sequence). The sequence derives from a human donor in good health. The sample consisted of T cells isolated from PBMCs. V and J are TRBV19 and TRBJ2-6, with D possibly TRBD2 on 6 matching bases. The CDR3 nucleotides read TGTGCCAGTAGCGTAGCGACGGGGGTACCTGGGGCCAACGTCCTGACTTTC. Translation gives CASSVATGVPGANVLTF.